The 8 T cell receptor beta chains in this list originate from one sample, sequenced in a study of blood T cell repertoires in COVID-19. The assay was immunoSEQ multiplex PCR, and TCRdb's table has in-frame clones only and misses some. The repertoire holds about 190,000 clones, with 70% to 85% as singletons. The sample comprised peripheral blood. Receptor source: a man over 45 who had recovered from COVID-19.

This clone showed up just a few times. The genes are TRBV5-1 and TRBJ2-2, with D possibly being TRBD2 (6 bases). Trimming cost V 0 bases and J 4 bases, with 10 bases left between them. Germline CDR1 SGHRS, CDR2 YFSETQ. This CDR3 contains 15 residues. The CDR3 loop reads CASSLDLASTGELFF. The CDR3 DNA sequence: TGCGCCAGCAGCTTGGACCTAGCGAGCACCGGGGAGCTGTTTTTT.

CDR3 coding DNA: TGTGCCAGCAGCGAATCTAGCGGGAGTGCCTACGAGCAGTACTTC. Amino acid sequence: CASSESSGSAYEQYF. The chain combines TRBV9 with TRBJ2-7; 10 bases align to TRBD2. This CDR3 has 15 residues. V shed 3 bases, J shed 2 bases, and the junction held 5 bases outside the gene matches. Germline values: CDR1 SGDLS, CDR2 YYNGEE. Together with reference TRBV9 and TRBJ2-7, the CDR3 gives the full variable domain: DSGVTQTPKHLITATGQRVTLRCSPRSGDLSVYWYQQSLDQGLQFLIQYYNGEERAKGNILERFSAQQFPDLHSELNLSSLELGDSALYFCASSESSGSAYEQYFGPGTRLTVT.

The chain carries TRBV6-1 and TRBJ1-1; no reliable D call. Trimming cost V 0 bases and J 1 base, with 12 bases left between them. CDR3 size: 16 residues. CDR1 and CDR2 (germline): MNHNS, SASEGT. In nucleotides, the CDR3 is TGTGCCAGCAGTGAAGCCCGGCGGGCAGGGAACACTGAAGCTTTCTTT. As protein: CASSEARRAGNTEAFF.

This chain uses TRBV30 with TRBJ1-6; 9 positions match TRBD1. The V gene's germline CDR1 is GTSNPN and CDR2 SVGIG (reference sequence). This CDR3 is 13 amino acids long. J was trimmed by 8 bases and V by 6 bases; bases with no gene match: 5. The CDR3 DNA reads TGTGCCTGTGCCACAGGGGGCCATTCACCCCTCCACTTT. Translating gives CACATGGHSPLHF. The full variable domain, its missing parts supplied by reference TRBV30 and TRBJ1-6, is SQTIHQWPATLVQPVGSPLSLECTVEGTSNPNLYWYRQAAGRGLQLLFYSVGIGQISSEVPQNLSASRPQDRQFILSSKKLLLSDSGFYLCACATGGHSPLHFGNGTRLTVT.

The V and J genes are TRBV11-2 and TRBJ1-4; 7 bases line up with TRBD1. This CDR3 comprises 14 residues. Trimming took 3 bases from V and 4 from J; bases not matched to a gene: 2. Germline assignment: CDR1 SGHAT and CDR2 FQNNGV. CDR3 region: CASSFDRVNEKLFF. In DNA form, the CDR3 reads TGTGCCAGCAGCTTTGACAGGGTTAATGAAAAACTGTTTTTT.

This clone came up once. J is TRBJ2-3 and V is TRBV5-6; 9 bases are a match to TRBD2. CDR1 SGHDT and CDR2 YYEEEE come from the germline V gene. The CDR3 contains 16 residues. Trimming removed 0 bases from V and 2 bases from J; junction bases left unmatched: 4. The CDR3 nucleotides read TGTGCCAGCAGCTTGGAGCTAGCGGGGCCCACAGATACGCAGTATTTT. Protein: CASSLELAGPTDTQYF.

The V and J genes are TRBV4-3 and TRBJ2-2; D call uncertain. CDR3 length: 16 residues. Trimming left V 0 bases short and J 2 bases short, with 10 bases between. Per the germline V gene, CDR1 is LGHNA and CDR2 is YSLEER. The DNA for the CDR3 is TGCGCCAGCAGCCAAGATCCCAGGCCAAACACCGGGGAGCTGTTTTTT. Protein product: CASSQDPRPNTGELFF.

This clone appeared a single time. The chain recombines TRBV6-2 or TRBV6-3 with TRBJ1-5, with no clear D. The V and J ends lost 4 bases and 1 base respectively, with 20 bases between them. This CDR3 is built from 18 residues. CDR1 and CDR2 from the germline V gene are MNHEY and SVGEGT. CDR3 DNA: TGTGCCAGCAGTTCCGATAGGTCAGGCTTACCGAGCAATCAGCCCCAGCATTTT. Amino acid sequence: CASSSDRSGLPSNQPQHF.